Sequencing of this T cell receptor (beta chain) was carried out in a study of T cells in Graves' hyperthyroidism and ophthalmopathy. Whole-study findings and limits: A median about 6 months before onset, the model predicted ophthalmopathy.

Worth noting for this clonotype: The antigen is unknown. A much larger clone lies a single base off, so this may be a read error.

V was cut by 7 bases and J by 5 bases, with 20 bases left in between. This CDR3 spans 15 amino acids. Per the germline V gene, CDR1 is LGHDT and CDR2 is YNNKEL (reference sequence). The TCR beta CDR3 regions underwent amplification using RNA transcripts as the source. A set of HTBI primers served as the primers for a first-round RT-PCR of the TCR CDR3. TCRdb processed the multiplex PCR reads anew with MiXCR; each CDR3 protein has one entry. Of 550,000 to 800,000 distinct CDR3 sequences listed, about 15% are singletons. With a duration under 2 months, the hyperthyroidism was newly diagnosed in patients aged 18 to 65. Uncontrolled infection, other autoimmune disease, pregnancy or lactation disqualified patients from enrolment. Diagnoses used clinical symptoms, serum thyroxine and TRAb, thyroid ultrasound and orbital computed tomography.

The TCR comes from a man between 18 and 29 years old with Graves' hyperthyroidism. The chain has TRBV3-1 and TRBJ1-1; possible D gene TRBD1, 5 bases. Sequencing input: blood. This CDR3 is CASTHSWPGETEAFF. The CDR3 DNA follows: TGTGCCAGCACCCACTCTTGGCCGGGGGAAACTGAAGCTTTCTTT. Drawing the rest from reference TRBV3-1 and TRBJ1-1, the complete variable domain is DTAVSQTPKYLVTQMGNDKSIKCEQNLGHDTMYWYKQDSKKFLKIMFSYNNKELIINETVPNRFSPKSPDKAHLNLHINSLELGDSAVYFCASTHSWPGETEAFFGQGTRLTVV.